This TCR beta chain is drawn from a study of CD8+ T cells in alopecia areata. In each case, RNA was isolated and then reverse transcribed into cDNA as the sequencing template. Sequencing was performed with immunoSEQ multiplex PCR; in TCRdb, only in-frame clones are kept and a portion is missing. The sample lists under 300,000 clones, around 64% occurring once. Treatment given: oral pan-JAK inhibitor, 5-10 mg twice daily. This clone has more than one count but fewer than ten. Trimming took 7 bases from V and 2 from J; bases not matched to a gene: 5. The CDR3 totals 14 residues. Germline V gives CDR1 MNHEY, CDR2 SVGAGI.

This chain joins TRBV6-5 and TRBJ2-3; TRBD2 matches at 8 bases. The clonotype comes from a human donor with alopecia areata. This specimen consisted of CD4+ T cells sorted from blood, obtained around week 54, from a patient treated with tofacitinib. The CDR3 here is CASKAGGDTDTQYF. The CDR3 DNA reads as TGTGCCAGCAAGGCGGGGGGAGACACAGATACGCAGTATTTT.